One and the same sample provided the 12 T cell receptor beta chains below, sequenced in a study of spatial heterogeneity in lung cancer. MiXCR, run by TCRdb on the 5' RACE reads, gives a single entry per CDR3 protein. In the table there are 27,000 or so distinct CDR3 sequences, 5% to 6.5% of which are singletons. As for time point: blood at routine non-recurrence follow-up after resection. The input for sequencing was PBMCs, taken at follow-up. The receptors were sampled from a female donor with early-stage non-small cell lung cancer.

This clonotype was observed at least ten times. The V and J genes are TRBV20-1 and TRBJ2-2; D call uncertain. CDR1 and CDR2 from the germline V gene are DFQATT and SNEGSKA (reference sequence). Trimming stripped 5 bases from V and 1 base from J, with 8 bases between. This CDR3 has 13 amino acids. The CDR3 region is CSAWPGNTGELFF. The CDR3 nucleotides read TGCAGTGCTTGGCCGGGGAACACCGGGGAGCTGTTTTTT.

At least ten counts were recorded for this clonotype. The CDR3 region is CASSPLTSGQYNEQFF. In DNA form, the CDR3 reads TGCGCCAGCAGCCCTCTGACTAGCGGGCAGTACAATGAGCAGTTCTTC. The J gene is TRBJ2-1, the V gene TRBV5-1; TRBD2 agrees at 10 bases. Germline CDR1 is SGHRS and CDR2 is YFSETQ. Losses at the gene ends were 4 bases for V and 4 bases for J; bases not matched to a gene: 8. The CDR3 covers 16 residues.

Many counts were recorded for this clonotype. The chain uses TRBV2 and TRBJ2-7; the D gene could be TRBD1 or TRBD2 (5 bases each). CDR3 length: 16 residues. Trimming stripped 4 bases from V and 5 bases from J, with 21 bases between. The germline V gene has CDR1 SNHLY and CDR2 FYNNEI. The DNA for the CDR3 is TGTGCCAGCAGTGTTGGTGGGACCGGGCCGTCCAACGAGCAGTACTTC. The encoded protein is CASSVGGTGPSNEQYF.

This clonotype was picked up many times. The chain couples TRBV7-2 to TRBJ1-4; 7 bases map to TRBD1. CDR3 size: 15 residues. V trimming: 0 bases; J trimming: 4 bases; junction bases outside the gene matches: 2. Germline V gene sequence: CDR1 SGHTA, CDR2 FQGNSA. The CDR3 sequence: CASSLAGQNNEKLFF. The DNA of the CDR3 is TGTGCCAGCAGCTTAGCGGGACAGAATAATGAAAAACTGTTTTTT. The variable domain in full, completed from reference TRBV7-2 and TRBJ1-4, reads GAGVSQSPSNKVTEKGKDVELRCDPISGHTALYWYRQSLGQGLEFLIYFQGNSAPDKSGLPSDRFSAERTGGSVSTLTIQRTQQEDSAVYLCASSLAGQNNEKLFFGSGTQLSVL.

J is TRBJ2-1 and V is TRBV7-2; the D gene is possibly TRBD1 (5 bases). V was cut by 4 bases and J by 6 bases, with 10 bases left in between. Looked up from germline, CDR1 is SGHTA and CDR2 is FQGNSA. This CDR3 comprises 13 residues. CDR3 sequence (DNA): TGTGCCAGCAGCTCCCAGGGATTCAATGAGCAGTTCTTC. It yields the protein CASSSQGFNEQFF.

Ten or more counts support this clonotype. The rearrangement uses TRBV28 and TRBJ2-3, with TRBD1 identical over 7 bases. The V segment lost 3 bases and the J segment 1 base; nucleotides outside the gene matches: 4. The CDR3 runs to 15 residues. Germline V lookup: CDR1 MDHEN, CDR2 SYDVKM. CDR3 DNA: TGTGCCAGCAGTTTCTCCGGGACAGGCACAGATACGCAGTATTTT. Its protein product is CASSFSGTGTDTQYF.

This clonotype was seen repeatedly, ten times or more. The chain is built from TRBV10-3 and TRBJ2-3, with 7 positions matching TRBD1. CDR1 is ENHRY and CDR2 is SYGVKD in the germline V gene. V lost 4 bases, J lost 4 bases, and 5 bases stayed unmatched. The CDR3 covers 14 residues. CDR3 DNA: TGTGCCATCAGTGTGAGACAGGGTTCAGATACGCAGTATTTT. Amino acid sequence: CAISVRQGSDTQYF.

This clonotype came up many times. The V call is TRBV6-6, the J call TRBJ2-7; unclear D gene. This CDR3 is 12 amino acids long. CDR1 is MNHNY and CDR2 is SVGAGI in the germline V gene (reference sequence). Trimming left V 2 bases short and J 3 bases short, with 5 bases between. DNA for the CDR3: TGTGCCAGCAGTTACCACGTCTACGAGCAGTACTTC. Translating it yields CASSYHVYEQYF.

The sample holds many counts of this clonotype. This rearrangement joins TRBV28 to TRBJ2-3; D remains ambiguous. This CDR3 contains 14 residues. CDR1 and CDR2 (germline): MDHEN, SYDVKM. V lost 6 bases, J lost 0 bases, and 10 bases lay in between. The DNA of the CDR3 is TGTGCCAGCAGGGAACGACCCAGCACAGATACGCAGTATTTT. It specifies CASRERPSTDTQYF. Full variable domain (missing parts from reference TRBV28 and TRBJ2-3): DVKVTQSSRYLVKRTGEKVFLECVQDMDHENMFWYRQDPGLGLRLIYFSYDVKMKEKGDIPEGYSVSREKKERFSLILESASTNQTSMYLCASRERPSTDTQYFGPGTRLTVL.

This clonotype has a count of ten or more. The chain uses TRBV6-6 and TRBJ2-3; tentative D call: TRBD1 (6 bases). In germline, CDR1 is MNHNY, CDR2 SVGAGI (reference sequence). V lost 3 bases and J 2 bases, leaving 15 bases between the germline ends. The CDR3 is 16 residues long. The CDR3 DNA is TGTGCCAGCAGTTATAGAGGGGGAACAGACACAGATACGCAGTATTTT. Its translation is CASSYRGGTDTDTQYF.

There are many counts of this clonotype. This chain uses TRBV7-6 with TRBJ2-1; D is uncertain. The length of the CDR3 is 13 residues. Trimming left V 5 bases short and J 10 bases short, with 15 bases between. Germline assignment: CDR1 SGHVS and CDR2 FNYEAQ. DNA for the CDR3: TGTGCCAGCAGCCCCAGACCCTCGTCGGAGCAGTTCTTC. Translation: CASSPRPSSEQFF.

This clonotype was found many times. The V gene is TRBV19, the J gene TRBJ2-2; 9 bases line up with TRBD1. The germline V gene encodes CDR1 LNHDA and CDR2 SQIVND (reference sequence). The CDR3 has 14 residues. After removal of 6 bases from V and 4 bases from J, the junction contained 3 bases not matched to a gene. This CDR3 reads CASRGQGFTGELFF. Here the CDR3 DNA reads TGTGCCAGTAGGGGACAGGGCTTCACCGGGGAGCTGTTTTTT.